The source of this T cell receptor (beta chain) is a study of shared clonotypes between healthy human individuals. Germline values: CDR1 MGHRA, CDR2 YSYEKL. This CDR3 spans 15 amino acids. V lost 0 bases and J 7 bases, leaving 12 bases between the germline ends. Genomic DNA from each subset was divided evenly over several immunoSEQ plates. Unsorted PBMC DNA was sequenced on ten immunoSEQ deep assay plates. Measured with immunoSEQ multiplex PCR; TCRdb has only the in-frame clones, and not every one. The top ten clones hold around 12% of a sample with hundreds of thousands of clones, roughly four fifths of them seen once.

The TCR comes from a woman aged 35 to 49 in good health. Some clones in this sample may be carry-over from other donors' samples. This chain joins TRBV4-1 and TRBJ1-4; maybe TRBD1 (5 bases). Sequenced material: PBMCs. The CDR3 bases are TGCGCCAGCAGCCAAGATGGGCAGGGCGGTGAAAAACTGTTTTTT. Amino acids: CASSQDGQGGEKLFF.